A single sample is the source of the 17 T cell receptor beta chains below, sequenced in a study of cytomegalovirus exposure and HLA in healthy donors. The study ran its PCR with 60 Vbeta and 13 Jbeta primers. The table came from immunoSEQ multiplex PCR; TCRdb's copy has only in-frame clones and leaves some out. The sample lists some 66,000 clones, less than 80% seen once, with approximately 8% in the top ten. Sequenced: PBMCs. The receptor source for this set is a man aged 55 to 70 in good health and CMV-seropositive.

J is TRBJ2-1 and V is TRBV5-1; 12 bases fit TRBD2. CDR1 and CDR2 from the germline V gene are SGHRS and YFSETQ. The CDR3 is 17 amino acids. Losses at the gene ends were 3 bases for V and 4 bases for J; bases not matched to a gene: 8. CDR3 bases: TGCGCCAGCAGCTCACTAGCGGGGGGCTCCCCGTACAATGAGCAGTTCTTC. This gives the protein CASSSLAGGSPYNEQFF.

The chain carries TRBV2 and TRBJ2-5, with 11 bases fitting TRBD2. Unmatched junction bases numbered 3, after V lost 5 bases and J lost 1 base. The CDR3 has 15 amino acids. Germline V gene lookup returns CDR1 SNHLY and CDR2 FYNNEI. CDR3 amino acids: CASSILAGVQETQYF. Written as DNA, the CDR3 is TGTGCCAGCAGTATACTAGCGGGGGTCCAAGAGACCCAGTACTTC.

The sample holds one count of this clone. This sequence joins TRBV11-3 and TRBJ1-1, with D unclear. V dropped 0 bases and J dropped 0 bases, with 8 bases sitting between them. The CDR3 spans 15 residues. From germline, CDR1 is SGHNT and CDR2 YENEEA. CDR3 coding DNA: TGTGCCAGCAGCTTAGATCCGGGTATGAACACTGAAGCTTTCTTT. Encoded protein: CASSLDPGMNTEAFF.

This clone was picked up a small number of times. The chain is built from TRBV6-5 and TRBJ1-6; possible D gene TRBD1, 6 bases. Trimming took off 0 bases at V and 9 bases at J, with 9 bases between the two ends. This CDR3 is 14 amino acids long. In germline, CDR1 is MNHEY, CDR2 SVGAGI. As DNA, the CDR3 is TGTGCCAGCAGTTACTCGGGGGCAGGTTCACCCCTCCACTTT. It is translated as CASSYSGAGSPLHF.

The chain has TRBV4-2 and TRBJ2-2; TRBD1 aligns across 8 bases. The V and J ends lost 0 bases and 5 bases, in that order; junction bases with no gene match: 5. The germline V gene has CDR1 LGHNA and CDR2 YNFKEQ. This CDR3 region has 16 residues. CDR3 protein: CASSQDGQGSTGELFF. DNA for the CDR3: TGTGCCAGCAGCCAAGACGGACAGGGTAGTACCGGGGAGCTGTTTTTT.

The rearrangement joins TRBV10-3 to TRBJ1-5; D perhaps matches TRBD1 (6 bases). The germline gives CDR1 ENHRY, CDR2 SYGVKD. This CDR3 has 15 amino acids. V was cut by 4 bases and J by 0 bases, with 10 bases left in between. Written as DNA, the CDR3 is TGTGCCATCAGTGCTAAACAGGGTAGCAATCAGCCCCAGCATTTT. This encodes CAISAKQGSNQPQHF.

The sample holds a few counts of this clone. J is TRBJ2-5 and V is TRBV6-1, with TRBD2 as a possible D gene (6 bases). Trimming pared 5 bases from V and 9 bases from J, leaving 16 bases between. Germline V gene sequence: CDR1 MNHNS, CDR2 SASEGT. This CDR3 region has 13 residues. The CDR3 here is CASSPTATGAQYF. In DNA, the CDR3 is TGTGCCAGCAGTCCGACAGCCACGGGGGCCCAGTACTTC.

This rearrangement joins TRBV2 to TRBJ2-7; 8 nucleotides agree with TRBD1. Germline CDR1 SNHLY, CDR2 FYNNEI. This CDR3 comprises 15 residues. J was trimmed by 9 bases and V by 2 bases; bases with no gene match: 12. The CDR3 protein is CASSEWGTGANGQYF. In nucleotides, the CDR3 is TGTGCCAGCAGTGAATGGGGGACAGGTGCCAACGGGCAGTACTTC.

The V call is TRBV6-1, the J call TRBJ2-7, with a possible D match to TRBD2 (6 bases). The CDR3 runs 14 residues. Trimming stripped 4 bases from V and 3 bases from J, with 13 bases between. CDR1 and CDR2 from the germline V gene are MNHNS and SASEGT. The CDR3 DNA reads TGTGCCAGCAGTGCATCGGGACTCGTCTACGAGCAGTACTTC. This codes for CASSASGLVYEQYF.

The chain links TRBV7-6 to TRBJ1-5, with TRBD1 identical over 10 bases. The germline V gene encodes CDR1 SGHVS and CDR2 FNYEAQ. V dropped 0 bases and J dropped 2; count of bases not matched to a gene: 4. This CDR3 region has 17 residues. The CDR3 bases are TGTGCCAGCAGCTTAGCGGGTGGGACAGGGGGCAATCAGCCCCAGCATTTT. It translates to CASSLAGGTGGNQPQHF.

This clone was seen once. DNA for the CDR3: TGCGCCAGCAGCCAGGGGGACTATGGCTACACCTTC. Translation gives CASSQGDYGYTF. The V gene is TRBV5-1, the J gene TRBJ1-2, with 7 nucleotides matching TRBD1. The germline V gene encodes CDR1 SGHRS and CDR2 YFSETQ. V shed 4 bases, J shed 3 bases, and the junction held 0 bases outside the gene matches. CDR3 length equals 12 residues.

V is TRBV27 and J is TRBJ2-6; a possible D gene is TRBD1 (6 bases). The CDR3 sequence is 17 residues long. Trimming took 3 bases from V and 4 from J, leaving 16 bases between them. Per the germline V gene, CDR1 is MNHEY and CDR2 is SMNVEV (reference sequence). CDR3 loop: CASSFDRPIRGANVLTF. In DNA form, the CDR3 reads TGTGCCAGCAGTTTCGACAGGCCCATTAGGGGGGCCAACGTCCTGACTTTC.

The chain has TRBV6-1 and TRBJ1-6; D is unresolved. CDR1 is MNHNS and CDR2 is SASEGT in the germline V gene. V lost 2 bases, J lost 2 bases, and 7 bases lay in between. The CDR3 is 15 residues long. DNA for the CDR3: TGTGCCAGCAGTGAAACAGCCGCCTATAATTCACCCCTCCACTTT. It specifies CASSETAAYNSPLHF.

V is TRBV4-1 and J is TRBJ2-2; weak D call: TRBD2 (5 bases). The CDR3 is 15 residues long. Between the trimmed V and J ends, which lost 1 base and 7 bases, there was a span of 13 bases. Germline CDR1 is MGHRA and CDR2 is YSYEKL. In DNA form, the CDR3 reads TGCGCCAGCAGCCAAGTAGGCGGGTCCGACGGGGAGCTGTTTTTT. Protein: CASSQVGGSDGELFF.

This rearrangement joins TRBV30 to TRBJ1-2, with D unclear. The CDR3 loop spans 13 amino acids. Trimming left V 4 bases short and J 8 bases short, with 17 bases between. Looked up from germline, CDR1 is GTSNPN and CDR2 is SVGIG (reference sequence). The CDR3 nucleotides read TGTGCCTGGAAGGTCGGGAAAGCAAGAGGCTACACCTTC. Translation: CAWKVGKARGYTF.

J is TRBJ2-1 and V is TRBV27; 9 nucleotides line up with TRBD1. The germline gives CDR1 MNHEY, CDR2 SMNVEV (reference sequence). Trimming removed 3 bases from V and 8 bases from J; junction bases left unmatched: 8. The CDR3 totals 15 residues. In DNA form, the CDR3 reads TGTGCCAGCAGTTTCAACAGGGGGCCTGGAGATGAGCAGTTCTTC. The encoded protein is CASSFNRGPGDEQFF.

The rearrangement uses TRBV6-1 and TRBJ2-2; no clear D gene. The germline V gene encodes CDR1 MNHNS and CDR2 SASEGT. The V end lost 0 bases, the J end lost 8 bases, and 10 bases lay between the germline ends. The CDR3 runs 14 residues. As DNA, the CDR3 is TGTGCCAGCAGTGAAGCGATAGAGGCTGGGGAGCTGTTTTTT. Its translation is CASSEAIEAGELFF.